Below are 4 T cell receptor beta chains sequenced from a single sample in a study of spatial heterogeneity in lung cancer. Study-level results: Tumoral mutation counts were tracked by counts of expanded intratumoral alpha and beta TCRs.

Time point given: sample taken at primary tumor resection. TCRdb reprocessed the 5' RACE reads via MiXCR and lists one record per CDR3 protein. The table lists 7,000 to 8,500 distinct CDR3 sequences, 3% to 4% of them singletons, with approximately 15% in the top ten. No antigens are known for them. The input for sequencing was lung tumor tissue, taken at surgery. These receptors all stem from a male donor with early-stage non-small cell lung cancer.

The J gene is TRBJ2-1, the V gene TRBV19; 7 bases align to TRBD2. The CDR3 is 15 amino acids. Germline V CDR1 and CDR2: LNHDA, SQIVND (reference sequence). V was clipped by 5 bases and J by 7 bases; unmatched bases: 11. The CDR3 DNA reads TGTGCCAGTAGTCCCCGGACTAGTATAAAGAATGAGCAGTTCTTC. It specifies CASSPRTSIKNEQFF. Full variable domain (outside the CDR3, taken from reference TRBV19 and TRBJ2-1): DGGITQSPKYLFRKEGQNVTLSCEQNLNHDAMYWYRQDPGQGLRLIYYSQIVNDFQKGDIAEGYSVSREKKESFPLTVTSAQKNPTAFYLCASSPRTSIKNEQFFGPGTRLTVL.

The table lists this clonotype with a few counts. Just one base apart from a much larger clone, this may be a read error. J is TRBJ1-1 and V is TRBV11-2, with no clear D. There are 14 residues in the CDR3. Germline V gene lookup returns CDR1 SGHAT and CDR2 FQNNGV. Trimming shortened V by 2 bases and J by 7 bases, and 14 bases separated the two germline ends. CDR3 residues: CASSLSQARGEAFF. In DNA form, the CDR3 reads TGTGCCAGCAGCTTATCTCAGGCGCGAGGTGAAGCTTTCTTT.

This clonotype was observed many times. In DNA, the CDR3 is TGTGCCAGCAGCATACCACCGAACACTGAAGCTTTCTTT. Amino acids: CASSIPPNTEAFF. The chain joins TRBV7-8 to TRBJ1-1; no clear D. In germline, CDR1 is SGHVS, CDR2 FQNEAQ. CDR3 length equals 13 residues. V lost 5 bases to trimming and J lost 1 base, with 8 bases between them.

This clonotype came up many times. The CDR3 loop is CASSLSSSEVEQFF. The CDR3 DNA sequence: TGCGCCAGCAGCCTGTCGAGTTCTGAGGTTGAGCAGTTCTTC. The J gene is TRBJ2-1, the V gene TRBV4-1, with unresolved D. Germline V gives CDR1 MGHRA, CDR2 YSYEKL. The V and J ends lost 4 bases and 9 bases respectively, with 16 bases between them. The length of the CDR3 is 14 residues.